These 7 T cell receptor beta chains were all obtained from the same sample, sequenced in a study of cytomegalovirus exposure and HLA in healthy donors. Produced via immunoSEQ multiplex PCR; TCRdb's table is partial and in-frame only. The table shows 110,000 to 150,000 clones, with 80% to 95% occurring only once. The specimen was PBMCs. Receptors were obtained from a man aged 18 to 30 in good health and CMV-seronegative.

V and J are TRBV4-1 and TRBJ2-7; possibly TRBD2 for D (6 bases). Trimming pared 0 bases from V and 1 base from J, leaving 13 bases between. There are 16 residues in the CDR3. Looked up from germline, CDR1 is MGHRA and CDR2 is YSYEKL. The DNA for the CDR3 is TGCGCCAGCAGCCAAGAAGGAGGGGCGCGGTCCTACGAGCAGTACTTC. It yields the protein CASSQEGGARSYEQYF.

The chain carries TRBV7-2 and TRBJ2-2, with 8 bases aligning to TRBD1. CDR1 SGHTA and CDR2 FQGNSA come from the germline V gene. CDR3 length equals 16 residues. With 1 base clipped from V and 7 bases from J, the junction kept 8 bases outside the gene matches. CDR3 sequence (DNA): TGTGCCAGCAGCTTAGGACAGGGGATTACTAGCGGGGAGCTGTTTTTT. This gives the protein CASSLGQGITSGELFF.

The genes are TRBV9 and TRBJ2-3; D not certain. V gave up 2 bases and J gave up 11 bases, with 12 bases separating them. The CDR3 runs to 12 residues. CDR1 is SGDLS and CDR2 is YYNGEE in the germline V gene. CDR3 DNA sequence: TGTGCCAGCAGCGTCCCCCCTGAGGAGCAGTATTTT. It yields the protein CASSVPPEEQYF.

V and J are TRBV7-9 and TRBJ1-5, with 12 bases fitting TRBD1. Looked up from germline, CDR1 is SEHNR and CDR2 is FQNEAQ (reference sequence). V lost 6 bases to trimming and J lost 7 bases; unmatched junction nucleotides: 4. The CDR3 spans 14 residues. The CDR3 nucleotides read TGTGCCAGCAGTCCGGGACAGGGGGCCCAGCCCCAGCATTTT. Residues: CASSPGQGAQPQHF.

The chain recombines TRBV5-4 with TRBJ2-2, with TRBD1 as a possible D gene (6 bases). Germline-derived CDR1 and CDR2 are SGHNT and YYREEE (reference sequence). V lost 2 bases, J lost 3 bases, and 11 bases lay in between. CDR3 length: 15 residues. Here the CDR3 reads CASSFRQDHTGELFF. Here the CDR3 DNA reads TGTGCCAGCAGCTTCAGACAGGACCACACCGGGGAGCTGTTTTTT. The full variable domain, completed using reference TRBV5-4 and TRBJ2-2, is ETGVTQSPTHLIKTRGQQVTLRCSSQSGHNTVSWYQQALGQGPQFIFQYYREEENGRGNFPPRFSGLQFPNYSSELNVNALELDDSALYLCASSFRQDHTGELFFGEGSRLTVL.

The chain joins TRBV6-5 to TRBJ2-7, with 8 bases lining up with TRBD2. This CDR3 spans 14 amino acids. V trimming: 0 bases; J trimming: 11 bases; junction bases outside the gene matches: 9. The germline V gene encodes CDR1 MNHEY and CDR2 SVGAGI. CDR3 loop: CASSYSDLSGSEYV. CDR3 DNA sequence: TGTGCCAGCAGTTACTCAGATCTAAGCGGGAGTGAGTACGTC.

The J gene is TRBJ1-4, the V gene TRBV5-1; tentative D call: TRBD1 (5 bases). V was clipped by 5 bases and J by 8 bases, with 16 bases between them. The CDR3 sequence is 14 residues long. CDR1 is SGHRS, CDR2 YFSETQ, per germline. Written as DNA, the CDR3 is TGCGCCAGCAGTTCCGGGACGGGAGGGGAAAAACTGTTTTTT. Protein product: CASSSGTGGEKLFF.